These 28 T cell receptor beta chains originate from one sample sequenced in a study of shared clonotypes between healthy human individuals. TCRdb's table, derived via immunoSEQ multiplex PCR, lists solely in-frame clones and lacks some. The sample holds roughly 1.5 million clones, around 98% seen once. The source material was naive CD4+ T cells sorted from blood. Subset described: CD45RA+ positively selected. These receptor sequences come from a man younger than 45 in good health.

This clone has a single count. V gene TRBV2 combines with J gene TRBJ1-4, with D possibly matching TRBD1 (5 bases). V was cut by 5 bases and J by 5 bases, with 24 bases left in between. Germline V gives CDR1 SNHLY, CDR2 FYNNEI. The CDR3 extends over 18 amino acids. CDR3 DNA sequence: TGTGCCAGCAGTCTCACCATTTCGATCCAGGGTGCAAATGAAAAACTGTTTTTT. Translation gives CASSLTISIQGANEKLFF.

This rearrangement joins TRBV5-5 to TRBJ2-7; TRBD2 is a possible D gene (5 bases). The germline gives CDR1 SGHKS, CDR2 YYEKEE (reference sequence). The CDR3 covers 13 residues. With 3 bases removed from V and 2 bases from J, the gap between germline ends came to 9 bases. CDR3 in DNA: TGTGCCAGCAGCTCGGGGATCGCCTACGAGCAGTACTTC. This sequence encodes CASSSGIAYEQYF.

The chain recombines TRBV6-1 with TRBJ1-1; 7 bases line up with TRBD1. Germline CDR1 is MNHNS and CDR2 is SASEGT. The CDR3 length is 13 residues. The trim removed 7 bases at V and 4 bases at J, leaving 6 bases unmatched. CDR3 in DNA: TGTGCCAGCACCTTGACAGGGCGCACTGAAGCTTTCTTT. As protein: CASTLTGRTEAFF.

This chain joins TRBV2 and TRBJ1-1; no firm D call. Trimming removed 10 bases from V and 2 bases from J, with 11 bases in between. The CDR3 extends over 12 amino acids. Germline V gene sequence: CDR1 SNHLY, CDR2 FYNNEI. The CDR3: CAIKTRNTEAFF. The CDR3 bases are TGTGCCATCAAGACAAGAAACACTGAAGCTTTCTTT. Full variable domain (missing parts from reference TRBV2 and TRBJ1-1): EPEVTQTPSHQVTQMGQEVILRCVPISNHLYFYWYRQILGQKVEFLVSFYNNEISEKSEIFDDQFSVERPDGSNFTLKIRSTKLEDSAMYFCAIKTRNTEAFFGQGTRLTVV.

Of note for this clone: This CDR3 is also generated by other DNA sequences in the sample. The rearrangement uses TRBV6-5 and TRBJ2-7; 10 bases fit TRBD1. In germline, CDR1 is MNHEY, CDR2 SVGAGI. V was pared by 5 bases and J by 6 bases, with 1 base of the junction left unmatched. The CDR3 covers 12 residues. As DNA, the CDR3 is TGTGCCAGCAGTCGGACAGGGGGCGAGCAGTACTTC. Translating it yields CASSRTGGEQYF.

The chain is built from TRBV6-5 and TRBJ1-1; the D is unclear. This CDR3 has 13 residues. V was cut by 6 bases and J by 4 bases, with 12 bases left in between. In germline, CDR1 is MNHEY, CDR2 SVGAGI. DNA of the CDR3: TGTGCCAGCAGCTACCGAGTCCCCACTGAAGCTTTCTTT. Translation: CASSYRVPTEAFF.

This clone was seen only once. The chain recombines TRBV27 with TRBJ1-2; D is uncertain. CDR3 length equals 15 residues. With 5 bases removed from V and 0 bases from J, the gap between germline ends came to 13 bases. CDR1 is MNHEY and CDR2 is SMNVEV in the germline V gene (reference sequence). CDR3: CASSPVRTSNYGYTF. CDR3 DNA sequence: TGTGCCAGCAGTCCGGTCCGTACCTCTAACTATGGCTACACCTTC.

The V gene is TRBV28, the J gene TRBJ1-5; weak D call: TRBD1 (5 bases). Germline V gene data show CDR1 as MDHEN and CDR2 as SYDVKM. The CDR3 is 14 residues long. V was clipped by 6 bases and J by 0 bases, with 9 bases between them. Here the CDR3 reads CASSPGASNQPQHF. The CDR3 bases are TGTGCCAGCAGCCCCGGGGCTAGCAATCAGCCCCAGCATTTT. The full variable domain, with the rest looked up from reference TRBV28 and TRBJ1-5, is DVKVTQSSRYLVKRTGEKVFLECVQDMDHENMFWYRQDPGLGLRLIYFSYDVKMKEKGDIPEGYSVSREKKERFSLILESASTNQTSMYLCASSPGASNQPQHFGDGTRLSIL.

The chain joins TRBV5-1 to TRBJ2-2; perhaps TRBD1 as D (5 bases). CDR3 length equals 16 residues. With 0 bases removed from V and 1 base from J, the gap between germline ends came to 10 bases. Per the germline V gene, CDR1 is SGHRS and CDR2 is YFSETQ. In DNA, the CDR3 is TGCGCCAGCAGCTTGGGGACAAGGATGAACACCGGGGAGCTGTTTTTT. It is translated as CASSLGTRMNTGELFF.

The V gene is TRBV25-1, the J gene TRBJ2-7; D remains ambiguous. This CDR3 has 13 amino acids. V lost 6 bases, J lost 6 bases, and 15 bases lay in between. The germline CDR1 and CDR2 sequences are MGHDK and SYGVNS. As DNA, the CDR3 is TGTGCCAGCAGAGGACGGGTTTGGGGCGAGCAGTACTTC. Translation gives CASRGRVWGEQYF.

The V gene is TRBV15, the J gene TRBJ2-1; no clear D gene. The V gene lost 0 bases and the J gene lost 2 bases, with 14 bases spanning the gap. Germline CDR1 LNHNV, CDR2 YYDKDF (reference sequence). The CDR3 runs 17 residues. The CDR3: CATSRDLEPQPYNEQFF. In DNA form, the CDR3 reads TGTGCCACCAGCAGAGATTTGGAGCCCCAACCCTACAATGAGCAGTTCTTC.

A note on this clone: Other DNA sequences in this sample translate to the same CDR3. The chain links TRBV5-1 to TRBJ2-1; 7 nucleotides agree with TRBD1. Germline CDR1 SGHRS, CDR2 YFSETQ. V shed 0 bases and J 4 bases; nucleotides not matched to a gene: 4. The CDR3 is 15 residues long. CDR3 sequence reads: CASSLGTGVYNEQFF. In DNA, the CDR3 is TGCGCCAGCAGCTTGGGCACAGGGGTGTACAATGAGCAGTTCTTC.

Details on this clone: Different DNA sequences within this sample yield the same CDR3. V gene TRBV28 combines with J gene TRBJ2-3; D gene ambiguous. V lost 6 bases, J lost 2 bases, and 3 bases lay in between. Germline lookup yields CDR1 MDHEN and CDR2 SYDVKM. There are 11 residues in the CDR3. CDR3: CASRLTDTQYF. The CDR3, as DNA: TGTGCCAGCAGACTCACAGATACGCAGTATTTT.

The V gene is TRBV23-1, the J gene TRBJ2-7; the match to TRBD1 covers 7 bases. TRBV23-1 is placed among ORFs of uncertain function. This CDR3 contains 18 residues. The V gene end was trimmed by 7 bases and the J gene end by 1 base; junction bases not matched to a gene: 19. The CDR3 protein is CASINPRPNGTVSYEQYF. Here the CDR3 DNA reads TGCGCCAGCATTAACCCGCGTCCCAACGGGACAGTGTCCTACGAGCAGTACTTC.

This clone was seen more than once but under ten times. The V gene is TRBV7-9, the J gene TRBJ1-4, with TRBD1 as a possible D gene (5 bases). The V and J ends lost 5 bases and 0 bases respectively, with 13 bases between them. Germline V CDR1 and CDR2: SEHNR, FQNEAQ (reference sequence). The CDR3 has 16 amino acids. The CDR3 spells CASSVTGTATNEKLFF. In DNA, the CDR3 is TGTGCCAGCAGCGTAACCGGGACGGCAACTAATGAAAAACTGTTTTTT. The whole variable domain, filled in from reference TRBV7-9 and TRBJ1-4, reads DTGVSQNPRHKITKRGQNVTFRCDPISEHNRLYWYRQTLGQGPEFLTYFQNEAQLEKSRLLSDRFSAERPKGSFSTLEIQRTEQGDSAMYLCASSVTGTATNEKLFFGSGTQLSVL.

The chain combines TRBV6-5 with TRBJ1-1, with D unresolved. Germline V lookup: CDR1 MNHEY, CDR2 SVGAGI. V lost 4 bases and J 5 bases, leaving 8 bases between the germline ends. This CDR3 region has 12 residues. This CDR3 reads CASSSGRTEAFF. The CDR3 DNA sequence: TGTGCCAGCAGTTCGGGGAGGACTGAAGCTTTCTTT.

In its sample, this clone was seen once. CDR3 amino acids: CATPPTGGHRSNQPQHF. CDR3 sequence (DNA): TGTGCCACCCCTCCCACAGGGGGCCATAGGAGCAATCAGCCCCAGCATTTT. The chain links TRBV7-4 to TRBJ1-5; TRBD1 aligns across 9 bases. The germline V gene has CDR1 SGHVT and CDR2 SQSDAQ. The CDR3 covers 17 residues. The V and J ends lost 10 bases and 1 base, in that order; junction bases with no gene match: 14.

The rearrangement uses TRBV7-3 and TRBJ2-2; TRBD2 aligns across 8 bases. Trimming cost V 2 bases and J 0 bases; bases outside gene matches: 11. Germline values: CDR1 SGHTA, CDR2 FQGTGA. This CDR3 region has 19 residues. CDR3 DNA sequence: TGTGCCAGCAGCTTACTCGCACTAGCGGACGGATCGAACACCGGGGAGCTGTTTTTT. This encodes CASSLLALADGSNTGELFF.

V and J are TRBV6-6 and TRBJ2-7; D is uncertain. Germline V gene data show CDR1 as MNHNY and CDR2 as SVGAGI (reference sequence). V lost 5 bases and J lost 7, with 15 bases in between. The CDR3 extends over 13 amino acids. DNA for the CDR3: TGTGCCAGCAGTATGGTCATGGCACGGGAGCAGTACTTC. The encoded protein is CASSMVMAREQYF.

CDR3 DNA sequence: TGTGCCAGCAGTCCTTCTGGCAGGGTCGGGACTCAAGAGACCCAGTACTTC. Protein: CASSPSGRVGTQETQYF. The gene calls are TRBV28 and TRBJ2-5; D is possibly TRBD2 (6 bases). V gave up 5 bases and J gave up 2 bases, with 21 bases separating them. Germline V gene lookup returns CDR1 MDHEN and CDR2 SYDVKM. This CDR3 has 17 amino acids.

This chain links TRBV14 with TRBJ2-2, with a possible D match to TRBD2 (5 bases). The CDR3 is 13 residues long. Germline CDR1 reads SGHDN; CDR2 reads FVKESK. V was shortened by 5 bases and J by 6 bases, with 10 bases between the two germline ends. CDR3 region: CASSSELAGELFF. CDR3 nucleotides: TGTGCCAGCAGCTCGGAACTAGCCGGGGAGCTGTTTTTT.

The chain uses TRBV5-1 and TRBJ2-1; 10 nucleotides align to TRBD2. This CDR3 region has 16 residues. Germline V gene sequence: CDR1 SGHRS, CDR2 YFSETQ. The trim removed 4 bases at V and 0 bases at J, leaving 4 bases unmatched. For the CDR3, the DNA is TGCGCCAGCAGCATACCTAGCGGGAGCTCCTACAATGAGCAGTTCTTC. Amino acids: CASSIPSGSSYNEQFF.

The chain uses TRBV7-9 and TRBJ1-1; unclear D gene. Germline lookup yields CDR1 SEHNR and CDR2 FQNEAQ (reference sequence). The CDR3 runs 17 residues. V was cut by 1 base and J by 3 bases, with 18 bases left in between. CDR3 amino acids: CASSLVSLLGIHTEAFF. DNA for the CDR3: TGTGCCAGCAGCTTAGTTTCGTTGTTGGGGATTCACACTGAAGCTTTCTTT.

This chain connects TRBV9 to TRBJ2-1; a weak D match, TRBD2 (5 bases). The V end was cut by 2 bases, the J end by 8 bases, with 17 bases between. The CDR3 length is 15 residues. Germline V CDR1 and CDR2: SGDLS, YYNGEE. The CDR3 protein is CASSVSGLFGDEQFF. The CDR3 nucleotides are TGTGCCAGCAGCGTTTCGGGGTTGTTTGGGGATGAGCAGTTCTTC.

This chain joins TRBV14 and TRBJ1-4; tentatively, D is TRBD1 (5 bases). Germline loops: CDR1 SGHDN, CDR2 FVKESK. Trimming left V 5 bases short and J 5 bases short, with 15 bases between. This CDR3 contains 15 residues. DNA for the CDR3: TGTGCCAGCAGCACCAGGACGGGGGGAAATGAAAAACTGTTTTTT. It specifies CASSTRTGGNEKLFF.

This rearrangement joins TRBV25-1 to TRBJ2-5; D is undetermined. Trimming shortened V by 8 bases and J by 0 bases, and 10 bases separated the two germline ends. Germline CDR1 and CDR2: MGHDK and SYGVNS. This CDR3 has 13 residues. The CDR3: CASGKTYQETQYF. CDR3 nucleotide sequence: TGTGCCAGCGGGAAAACGTACCAAGAGACCCAGTACTTC.

In this sample, this clone turned up once. The genes are TRBV25-1 and TRBJ1-2; D is undetermined. Germline loops: CDR1 MGHDK, CDR2 SYGVNS. Trimming shortened V by 7 bases and J by 4 bases, and 7 bases separated the two germline ends. The CDR3 is 11 amino acids. CDR3 nucleotides: TGTGCCAGCACCGCCGGCTATGGCTACACCTTC. Protein: CASTAGYGYTF.

This chain joins TRBV28 and TRBJ2-5, with 8 bases matching TRBD2. V gave up 2 bases and J gave up 5 bases; unmatched junction bases: 7. This CDR3 is 15 amino acids long. From germline, CDR1 is MDHEN and CDR2 SYDVKM. This CDR3 reads CASSLRLAGFETQYF. The DNA of the CDR3 is TGTGCCAGCAGTTTACGGCTAGCGGGCTTTGAGACCCAGTACTTC.